This is a list of T cell receptor beta chains from one sample in a study of T-cell memory formation after mild COVID-19. A single record per CDR3 protein comes from TCRdb applying MiXCR to the 5' RACE reads. Among about 470,000 distinct CDR3 sequences listed, about 23% were seen once. The sequencing input was PBMCs or a T cell subset sorted from them (not recorded which). The source is an adult woman who had mild COVID-19 (a few samples of this study predate the infection). Cell type and time point are not known. The CDR3 runs from the conserved cysteine through the conserved F or W. D genes are given only for firm matches. Expanded clones are given a class, and other clones once, few, many or no size at all.

V	J	size	D	DNA	CDR3
TRBV24-1	TRBJ2-5	few	.	TGTGCCACCAGTGCCCAAGAGACCCAGTACTTC	CATSAQETQYF
TRBV20-1	TRBJ2-5	.	.	TGCAGTGCTGTTCGACTGGCATTCCAAGAGACCCAGTACTTC	CSAVRLAFQETQYF
TRBV11-2	TRBJ2-6	.	.	TGTGCCAGCAGCGCCCACACGGTCTCTGGGGCCAACGTCCTGACTTTC	CASSAHTVSGANVLTF
TRBV3-1	TRBJ1-2	.	.	TGTGCCAGCAGCCATGAGGTAGGCAAAGGCTACACCTTC	CASSHEVGKGYTF
TRBV11-3	TRBJ2-3	many	.	TGTGCCAGCAGCTTACGGCGGGGCACAGATACGCAGTATTTT	CASSLRRGTDTQYF
TRBV7-3	TRBJ2-6	few	TRBD1	TGTGCCAGCAGCTTAACCCCACAGGGGGTCGCTGGGGCCAACGTCCTGACTTTC	CASSLTPQGVAGANVLTF
TRBV5-1	TRBJ2-5	many	TRBD1	TGCGCCAGCAGCTTGGTGTCGCAGGGGGCGAGGGGAGAGACCCAGTACTTC	CASSLVSQGARGETQYF
TRBV12-3/TRBV12-4	TRBJ2-1	.	TRBD2	TGTGCCAGCAGTATCAGTACTAGCGGGAGGGCGGGTGAGCAGTTCTTC	CASSISTSGRAGEQFF
TRBV5-1	TRBJ2-7	many	TRBD1	TGCGCCAGCAGCTTGGAGGGGTGGGGACAGAACTCCTACGAGCAGTACTTC	CASSLEGWGQNSYEQYF
TRBV11-2	TRBJ1-5	few	TRBD1	TGTGCCAGCAGCTTAGTGGGGGGACAGGCGTTCGAACAGCCCCAGCATTTT	CASSLVGGQAFEQPQHF
TRBV29-1	TRBJ1-5	.	.	TGCAGCTCCGGGGCGGGGGGGGACCAGCCCCAGCATTTT	CSSGAGGDQPQHF
TRBV4-1	TRBJ1-5	.	.	TGCGCCAGCAGCCAAGAACCGGGAAAGGGAATCAATCAGCCCCAGCATTTT	CASSQEPGKGINQPQHF
TRBV15	TRBJ1-4	.	.	TGTGCCACCAGCAGGGACAGTACCGAAAAACTGTTTTTT	CATSRDSTEKLFF
TRBV15	TRBJ1-1	.	.	TGTGCCACCAGCAGAGAAAGGGATGTCACTGAAGCTTTCTTT	CATSRERDVTEAFF
TRBV9	TRBJ2-1	.	TRBD2	TGTGCCAGCAGCGCCCTCCCCCTAGCGGGGGGGCGGAATGAGCAGTTCTTC	CASSALPLAGGRNEQFF
TRBV18	TRBJ1-2	.	.	TGTGCCAGCTCACCACCCTCAGGGGTGGGCTACACCTTC	CASSPPSGVGYTF
TRBV6-6	TRBJ2-3	.	.	TGTGCCAGCTTGAGGGGCGCCCCCACAGATACGCAGTATTTT	CASLRGAPTDTQYF
TRBV5-1	TRBJ2-3	.	TRBD2	TGCGCCAGCGCCCCCAGGGCGGGGGGAAGCACAGATACGCAGTATTTT	CASAPRAGGSTDTQYF
TRBV7-9	TRBJ1-4	.	.	TGTGCCAGCAGCCCAGCCGAGGGTTCAACTAATGAAAAACTGTTTTTT	CASSPAEGSTNEKLFF
TRBV12-3/TRBV12-4	TRBJ1-5	.	.	TGTGCCAGCGCCGGCGCCTTTAGCAATCAGCCCCAGCATTTT	CASAGAFSNQPQHF
TRBV9	TRBJ1-1	.	.	TGTGCCAGCAGCTCGGCCCGGAACGGGAACACTGAAGCTTTCTTT	CASSSARNGNTEAFF
TRBV5-4	TRBJ2-3	.	TRBD2	TGTGCCAGCAGCTTGGGTGGAGCGGGGCCTAGAGATACGCAGTATTTT	CASSLGGAGPRDTQYF
TRBV7-9	TRBJ2-1	.	.	TGTGCCAGCAGCCCCCAGATAGGGGAGAATGAGCAGTTCTTC	CASSPQIGENEQFF
TRBV25-1	TRBJ1-6	many	.	TGTGCCAGCAGTGTCAGCACTAATTCACCCCTCCACTTT	CASSVSTNSPLHF
TRBV4-2	TRBJ2-3	.	.	TGTGCCAGCAGCGGGACGGCTGCACAAGATACGCAGTATTTT	CASSGTAAQDTQYF
TRBV7-9	TRBJ2-7	.	.	TGTGCCAGCAGCCCGTCACACGAGCAGTACTTC	CASSPSHEQYF
TRBV11-3	TRBJ2-2	.	TRBD2	TGTGCCAGCAGTCTAGCGGGAGGGCCCACCGGGGAGCTGTTTTTT	CASSLAGGPTGELFF